This section outlines one T cell receptor beta chain sequence together with its context. These data are taken from a study of cytomegalovirus exposure and HLA in healthy donors. Profiling relied on immunoSEQ multiplex PCR, and the TCRdb table lists in-frame clones only, not all of them. The table shows around 190,000 clones, with approximately 89% occurring only once. This CDR3 comprises 14 residues. Germline CDR1 is LNHDA and CDR2 is SQIVND (reference sequence). V dropped 5 bases and J dropped 7; count of bases not matched to a gene: 7. Sequenced: PBMCs. The V gene is TRBV19, the J gene TRBJ2-7, with TRBD1 matching 11 bases. The receptor's source is a man aged 30 to 45 in good health and CMV-seropositive. In DNA, the CDR3 is TGTGCCAGTAGTGACCGGGACAGGGGGTTTGAGCAGTACTTC. Its translation: CASSDRDRGFEQYF.